This TCR beta chain was sequenced in a study of T-cell memory formation after mild COVID-19. The ends lost 5 bases at V and 3 bases at J; junction bases unmatched: 7. Per the germline V gene, CDR1 is MNHEY and CDR2 is SMNVEV (reference sequence). This CDR3 comprises 15 residues. TCRdb ran MiXCR on the 5' RACE reads and lists one entry per CDR3 protein. In the table there are roughly 130,000 distinct CDR3 sequences, roughly 6.2% of which are singletons. This sequence originates from an adult woman who had mild COVID-19 (a few samples of this study predate the infection). Cell type and time point are not known. The chain recombines TRBV27 with TRBJ2-7; 10 nucleotides match TRBD2. The sample was PBMCs or a T cell subset sorted from them (not recorded which). CDR3: CASSPFASGSYEQYF. The CDR3 DNA reads TGTGCCAGCAGTCCTTTCGCTAGCGGGAGCTACGAGCAGTACTTC.